The clone carrying this T cell receptor beta chain turned up a few times. Germline loops: CDR1 SNHLY, CDR2 FYNNEI. This CDR3 spans 13 amino acids. Losses at the gene ends were 6 bases for V and 15 bases for J; bases not matched to a gene: 11. This entry comes from a study of blood T cells in healthy people across ages. Through a sample-barcoded 5' primer and a J-beta primer mix, a second PCR was run for roughly 6 to 11 cycles. TCRdb reprocessed the 5' RACE reads with MiXCR, giving one entry per CDR3 protein. This table holds hundreds of thousands of distinct CDR3 sequences, approximately 52% found once.

The rearrangement links TRBV2 to TRBJ2-1, with 10 positions matching TRBD2. Sample: blood. The clonotype originates from a man aged 55 to 70 in good health. The CDR3 DNA sequence: TGTGCCAGCAGGGAAAGCACAGCGGGGGGGCCGTTCTTC. Protein: CASRESTAGGPFF.